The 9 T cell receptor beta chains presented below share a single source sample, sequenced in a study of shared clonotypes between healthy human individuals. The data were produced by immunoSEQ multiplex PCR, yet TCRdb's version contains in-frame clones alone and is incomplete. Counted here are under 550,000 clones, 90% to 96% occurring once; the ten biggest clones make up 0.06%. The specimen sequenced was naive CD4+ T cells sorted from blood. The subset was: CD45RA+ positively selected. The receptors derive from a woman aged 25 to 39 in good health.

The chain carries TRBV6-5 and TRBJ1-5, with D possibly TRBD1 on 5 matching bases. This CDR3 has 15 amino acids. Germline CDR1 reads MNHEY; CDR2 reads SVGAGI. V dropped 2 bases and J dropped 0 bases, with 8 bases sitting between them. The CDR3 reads CASSYGAPSNQPQHF. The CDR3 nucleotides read TGTGCCAGCAGTTACGGGGCACCTAGCAATCAGCCCCAGCATTTT.

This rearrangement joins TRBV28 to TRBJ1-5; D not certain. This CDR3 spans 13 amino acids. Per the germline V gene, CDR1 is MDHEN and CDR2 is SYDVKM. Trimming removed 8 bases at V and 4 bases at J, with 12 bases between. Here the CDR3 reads CASGLQLNQPQHF. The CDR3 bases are TGTGCCAGCGGTCTCCAATTAAATCAGCCCCAGCATTTT. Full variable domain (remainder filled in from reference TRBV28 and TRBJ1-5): DVKVTQSSRYLVKRTGEKVFLECVQDMDHENMFWYRQDPGLGLRLIYFSYDVKMKEKGDIPEGYSVSREKKERFSLILESASTNQTSMYLCASGLQLNQPQHFGDGTRLSIL.

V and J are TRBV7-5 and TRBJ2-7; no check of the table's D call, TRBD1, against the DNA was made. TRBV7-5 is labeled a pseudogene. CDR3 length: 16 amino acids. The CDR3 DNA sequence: TGTGTCAGAAGCTTAGAGGAGGGACAGGTAAACTACGAGCAGTACTTC. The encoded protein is CVRSLEEGQVNYEQYF.

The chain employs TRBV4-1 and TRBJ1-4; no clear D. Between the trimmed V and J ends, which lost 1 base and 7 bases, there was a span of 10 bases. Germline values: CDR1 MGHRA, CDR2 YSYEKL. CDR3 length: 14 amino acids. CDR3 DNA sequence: TGCGCCAGCAGCCAAGTGGAGGGTTCTGAAAAACTGTTTTTT. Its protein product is CASSQVEGSEKLFF.

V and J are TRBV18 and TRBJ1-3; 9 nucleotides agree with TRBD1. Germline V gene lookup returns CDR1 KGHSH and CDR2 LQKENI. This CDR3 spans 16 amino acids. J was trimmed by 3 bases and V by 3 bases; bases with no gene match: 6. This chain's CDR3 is CASSPSTGGNGNTIYF. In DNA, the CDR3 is TGTGCCAGCTCACCGAGCACAGGGGGCAATGGAAACACCATATATTTT.

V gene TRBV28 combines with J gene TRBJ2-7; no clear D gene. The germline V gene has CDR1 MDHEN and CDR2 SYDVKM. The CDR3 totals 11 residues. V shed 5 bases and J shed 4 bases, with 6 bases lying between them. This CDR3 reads CASSNSYEQYF. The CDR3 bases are TGTGCCAGCAGTAACTCGTACGAGCAGTACTTC.

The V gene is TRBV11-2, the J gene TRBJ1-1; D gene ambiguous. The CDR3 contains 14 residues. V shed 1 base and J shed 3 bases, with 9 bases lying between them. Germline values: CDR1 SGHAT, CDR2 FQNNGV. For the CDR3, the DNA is TGTGCCAGCAGCTTAGCTGGGGAGGACACTGAAGCTTTCTTT. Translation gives CASSLAGEDTEAFF.

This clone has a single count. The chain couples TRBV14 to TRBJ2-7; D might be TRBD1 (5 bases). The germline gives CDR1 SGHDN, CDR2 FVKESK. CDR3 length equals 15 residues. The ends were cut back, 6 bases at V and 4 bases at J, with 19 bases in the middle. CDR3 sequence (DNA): TGTGCCAGCAGTCTAACAGGTTTTCGGCTATACGAGCAGTACTTC. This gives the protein CASSLTGFRLYEQYF.

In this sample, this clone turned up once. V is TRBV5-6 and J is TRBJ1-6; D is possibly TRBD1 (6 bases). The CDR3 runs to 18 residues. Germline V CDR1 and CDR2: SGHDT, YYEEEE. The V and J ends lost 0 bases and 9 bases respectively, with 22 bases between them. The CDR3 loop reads CASSLVGDRHRDSSPLHF. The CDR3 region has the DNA TGTGCCAGCAGCTTGGTGGGTGACAGGCACCGCGATAGTTCACCCCTCCACTTT.